Each of the 30 T cell receptor beta chains below was sequenced from the same sample in a study of Ad26.COV2.S vaccination and SARS-CoV-2 variants. Treatment: roughly 20 received Ad26.COV2.S at low or high dose, single or two shots; 5 received placebo; per-sample allocation not given. Sampling was done on day 63 after the first vaccine or placebo injection. Only in-frame clones appear in the TCRdb table, and some are missing; sequencing was by immunoSEQ multiplex PCR. Among some 480,000 clones listed, 70% to 90% were seen once. The material was peripheral blood, obtained in a trial of Ad26.COV2.S vaccine versus placebo. The source is a person between 18 and 59 years old who received the Ad26.COV2.S COVID-19 vaccine or a placebo.

The chain combines TRBV24-1 with TRBJ2-5, with D perhaps being TRBD1 or TRBD2 (5 bases each). The CDR3 sequence is 14 residues long. Germline assignment: CDR1 KGHDR and CDR2 SFDVKD. The V gene lost 3 bases and the J gene lost 7 bases, with 14 bases spanning the gap. The CDR3 reads CATSDGGVGGTQYF. CDR3 nucleotides: TGTGCCACCAGTGATGGGGGAGTAGGTGGGACCCAGTACTTC.

The rearrangement uses TRBV3-1 (or the pseudogene TRBV3-2) and TRBJ2-5; the match to TRBD2 covers 11 bases. With V trimmed by 2 bases and J by 4 bases, 3 bases remained unmatched. Germline CDR1 is LGHDT and CDR2 is YNNKEL (reference sequence). CDR3 length equals 15 residues. DNA of the CDR3: TGTGCCAGCAGCCAAAGGACTAGCGGGCCAGAGACCCAGTACTTC. This gives the protein CASSQRTSGPETQYF.

This clone turned up a few times. This chain uses TRBV12-3 or TRBV12-4 with TRBJ2-2; unclear D gene. The CDR3 spans 12 residues. V lost 7 bases, J lost 6 bases, and 9 bases lay in between. The CDR3 nucleotides read TGTGCCAGCACCCTTGGGCCCGGGGAGCTGTTTTTT. Protein product: CASTLGPGELFF.

CDR3 nucleotide sequence: TGTGCCAGCAGTTTAGTCATCTACGAGCAGTACTTC. This sequence encodes CASSLVIYEQYF. The chain couples TRBV28 to TRBJ2-7; D not resolved. V dropped 2 bases and J dropped 3 bases, with 5 bases sitting between them. Germline V lookup: CDR1 MDHEN, CDR2 SYDVKM. The CDR3 sequence is 12 residues long. The variable domain in full, with the rest retrieved from reference TRBV28 and TRBJ2-7, is DVKVTQSSRYLVKRTGEKVFLECVQDMDHENMFWYRQDPGLGLRLIYFSYDVKMKEKGDIPEGYSVSREKKERFSLILESASTNQTSMYLCASSLVIYEQYFGPGTRLTVT.

The chain carries TRBV4-1 and TRBJ1-5; possible D gene TRBD1, 5 bases. Trimming left V 0 bases short and J 0 bases short, with 6 bases between. The CDR3 loop spans 15 amino acids. Per the germline V gene, CDR1 is MGHRA and CDR2 is YSYEKL. The DNA of the CDR3 is TGCGCCAGCAGCCAAGAGAGGGGTAGCAATCAGCCCCAGCATTTT. Protein: CASSQERGSNQPQHF.

This chain joins TRBV4-3 and TRBJ1-1, with D possibly matching TRBD1 (5 bases). CDR3 size: 15 residues. The germline V gene has CDR1 LGHNA and CDR2 YSLEER. V lost 2 bases and J 2 bases, leaving 12 bases between the germline ends. The CDR3 DNA sequence: TGCGCCAGCAGCCAACGGACAATCACAAACACTGAAGCTTTCTTT. Protein sequence: CASSQRTITNTEAFF.

V usage is TRBV9 and J usage is TRBJ2-5, with 7 bases identical to TRBD2. Germline CDR1 and CDR2: SGDLS and YYNGEE. J lost 5 bases, V lost 4 bases, and 8 bases had no gene match. There are 14 residues in the CDR3. The CDR3 loop reads CASSSRLAGETQYF. The CDR3 nucleotides read TGTGCCAGCAGCTCCAGACTAGCCGGTGAGACCCAGTACTTC. Using reference TRBV9 and TRBJ2-5 for the parts outside the CDR3, the full variable domain is DSGVTQTPKHLITATGQRVTLRCSPRSGDLSVYWYQQSLDQGLQFLIQYYNGEERAKGNILERFSAQQFPDLHSELNLSSLELGDSALYFCASSSRLAGETQYFGPGTRLLVL.

The table lists this clone with a few counts. V is TRBV18 and J is TRBJ2-7, with 7 bases identical to TRBD2. The length of the CDR3 is 21 residues. J lost 2 bases, V lost 1 base, and 23 bases had no gene match. Germline V gene data show CDR1 as KGHSH and CDR2 as LQKENI. CDR3 in amino acids: CASSPLPSAKTKRDGAYEQYF. The CDR3 DNA is TGTGCCAGCTCACCACTTCCCTCCGCCAAGACAAAGCGGGACGGTGCCTACGAGCAGTACTTC.

The chain employs TRBV15 and TRBJ1-5; TRBD1 agrees at 8 bases. This CDR3 has 14 residues. Germline V lookup: CDR1 LNHNV, CDR2 YYDKDF (reference sequence). V dropped 0 bases and J dropped 6; count of bases not matched to a gene: 1. CDR3 coding DNA: TGTGCCACCAGCAGAGACAGGGGGCCTCAGCCCCAGCATTTT. Translating gives CATSRDRGPQPQHF.

The chain recombines TRBV6-1 with TRBJ1-2; D call uncertain. V lost 1 base and J lost 4, with 13 bases in between. This CDR3 is built from 15 residues. Germline lookup yields CDR1 MNHNS and CDR2 SASEGT. CDR3 sequence: CASSEGTSPGYGYTF. The CDR3 DNA reads as TGTGCCAGCAGTGAAGGGACTTCCCCGGGCTATGGCTACACCTTC.

The rearrangement joins TRBV7-9 to TRBJ2-3; 12 positions agree with TRBD1. The CDR3 covers 16 residues. Trimming cost V 4 bases and J 4 bases; bases outside gene matches: 6. Germline CDR1 reads SEHNR; CDR2 reads FQNEAQ (reference sequence). CDR3 protein: CASSSTGQGAPDTQYF. In DNA form, the CDR3 reads TGTGCCAGCAGCTCGACGGGACAGGGGGCCCCAGATACGCAGTATTTT.

This clone was counted a single time. The genes are TRBV28 and TRBJ2-7; D unclear. The CDR3 has 11 residues. The V end lost 5 bases, the J end lost 5 bases, and 7 bases lay between the germline ends. In germline, CDR1 is MDHEN, CDR2 SYDVKM. This CDR3 reads CASSLTHEQYF. The CDR3 bases are TGTGCCAGCAGTCTAACCCACGAGCAGTACTTC. Complete variable domain (other parts from reference TRBV28 and TRBJ2-7): DVKVTQSSRYLVKRTGEKVFLECVQDMDHENMFWYRQDPGLGLRLIYFSYDVKMKEKGDIPEGYSVSREKKERFSLILESASTNQTSMYLCASSLTHEQYFGPGTRLTVT.

This clone occurred once. The CDR3 DNA reads as TGTGCCAGCAGCCTACGGACAGTGCACACCGGGGAGCTGTTTTTT. It yields the protein CASSLRTVHTGELFF. The chain uses TRBV14 and TRBJ2-2, with D perhaps TRBD1 (6 bases). CDR3 length: 15 amino acids. V lost 4 bases to trimming and J lost 3 bases, with 12 bases between them. The germline V gene encodes CDR1 SGHDN and CDR2 FVKESK.

The chain is built from TRBV2 and TRBJ2-7, with D possibly TRBD1 on 6 matching bases. Trimming took 5 bases from V and 3 from J, leaving 11 bases between them. The CDR3 spans 13 residues. Germline assignment: CDR1 SNHLY and CDR2 FYNNEI. The chain's CDR3 is CASSPQGHYEQYF. The CDR3 DNA follows: TGTGCCAGCAGTCCTCAGGGGCACTACGAGCAGTACTTC.

This sequence joins TRBV18 and TRBJ1-2; TRBD1 matches at 8 bases. J was trimmed by 8 bases and V by 0 bases; bases with no gene match: 2. The CDR3 covers 13 residues. Germline values: CDR1 KGHSH, CDR2 LQKENI. For the CDR3, the DNA is TGTGCCAGCTCACCACCGACAGGGGTCGGCTACACCTTC. The encoded protein is CASSPPTGVGYTF.

As to this clone: The same CDR3 also results from other DNA sequences found in this sample. The rearrangement links TRBV19 to TRBJ2-7, with no clear D. V gave up 5 bases and J gave up 3 bases, with 5 bases separating them. CDR1 is LNHDA and CDR2 is SQIVND in the germline V gene (reference sequence). This CDR3 has 11 residues. The CDR3 nucleotides read TGTGCCAGTAGTCCGGGCTACGAGCAGTACTTC. It translates to CASSPGYEQYF.

V is TRBV19 and J is TRBJ2-5, with D perhaps TRBD1 (6 bases). The germline V and J ends were trimmed by 4 bases and 5 bases, with 17 bases remaining between them. This CDR3 region has 15 residues. The germline V gene encodes CDR1 LNHDA and CDR2 SQIVND (reference sequence). The CDR3 is CASSTGQSWAETQYF. The CDR3 coding sequence is TGTGCCAGTAGTACAGGACAGAGTTGGGCCGAGACCCAGTACTTC. Looking up the rest from reference TRBV19 and TRBJ2-5 gives the full variable domain: DGGITQSPKYLFRKEGQNVTLSCEQNLNHDAMYWYRQDPGQGLRLIYYSQIVNDFQKGDIAEGYSVSREKKESFPLTVTSAQKNPTAFYLCASSTGQSWAETQYFGPGTRLLVL.

This rearrangement joins TRBV2 to TRBJ2-2; D is perhaps TRBD1 (7 bases). The CDR3 contains 15 residues. The V gene lost 5 bases and the J gene lost 6 bases, with 16 bases spanning the gap. Germline CDR1 SNHLY, CDR2 FYNNEI. As DNA, the CDR3 is TGTGCCAGCAGTCTGGGGGGACAGATGGCCGGGGAGCTGTTTTTT. Translating gives CASSLGGQMAGELFF.

CDR3 sequence reads: CATPDRAEAFF. The CDR3 DNA is TGTGCCACCCCGGACAGGGCTGAAGCTTTCTTT. The chain has TRBV6-4 and TRBJ1-1, with TRBD1 identical over 8 bases. The CDR3 length is 11 residues. Germline V gene lookup returns CDR1 MRHNA and CDR2 SNTAGT. Trimming at V came to 10 bases and at J to 6 bases, leaving 4 bases not matched to a gene.

V and J are TRBV5-8 and TRBJ2-7; maybe TRBD1 (5 bases). Germline V CDR1 and CDR2: SGHTS, YDEGEE. There are 12 residues in the CDR3. The ends were cut back, 6 bases at V and 2 bases at J, with 9 bases in the middle. CDR3 in amino acids: CASNRIAYEQYF. The CDR3 region has the DNA TGTGCCAGCAACAGGATCGCCTACGAGCAGTACTTC.

The chain uses TRBV5-6 and TRBJ1-4; 7 bases are shared with TRBD1. Germline V CDR1 and CDR2: SGHDT, YYEEEE. With 4 bases clipped from V and 5 bases from J, the junction kept 11 bases outside the gene matches. The CDR3 covers 16 residues. This CDR3 is CASSPAPGQPNEKLFF. The CDR3 DNA is TGTGCCAGCAGCCCCGCCCCGGGACAGCCAAATGAAAAACTGTTTTTT.

The chain carries TRBV9 and TRBJ1-2; 8 nucleotides match TRBD1. The germline gives CDR1 SGDLS, CDR2 YYNGEE. CDR3 length equals 14 residues. Trimming took 4 bases from V and 4 from J; bases not matched to a gene: 6. Written as DNA, the CDR3 is TGTGCCAGCAGCTCGGCCAGGGGGCTCTATGGCTACACCTTC. It codes for CASSSARGLYGYTF.

The rearrangement joins TRBV5-1 to TRBJ1-2; possibly TRBD1 for D (6 bases). This CDR3 has 14 residues. V lost 4 bases and J 5 bases, leaving 15 bases between the germline ends. Germline assignment: CDR1 SGHRS and CDR2 YFSETQ. CDR3 sequence: CASSVGDTQYGYTF. In DNA, the CDR3 is TGCGCCAGCAGCGTGGGGGACACCCAATATGGCTACACCTTC. The whole variable domain, remainder taken from reference TRBV5-1 and TRBJ1-2, is KAGVTQTPRYLIKTRGQQVTLSCSPISGHRSVSWYQQTPGQGLQFLFEYFSETQRNKGNFPGRFSGRQFSNSRSEMNVSTLELGDSALYLCASSVGDTQYGYTFGSGTRLTVV.

This chain connects TRBV5-6 to TRBJ1-5; 11 nucleotides line up with TRBD1. Germline V lookup: CDR1 SGHDT, CDR2 YYEEEE. The CDR3 length is 16 residues. The J segment lost 7 bases and the V segment lost 4 bases, leaving 10 bases of the junction unmatched. CDR3 residues: CASSPRRTGGDQPQHF. For the CDR3, the DNA is TGTGCCAGCAGCCCCCGCCGGACAGGGGGCGACCAGCCCCAGCATTTT.

This clone was picked up one time. The chain joins TRBV19 to TRBJ1-5; TRBD1 might be the D (6 bases). This CDR3 has 14 amino acids. CDR1 and CDR2 from the germline V gene are LNHDA and SQIVND (reference sequence). Between the trimmed V and J ends, which lost 1 base and 7 bases, there was a span of 11 bases. The CDR3 loop is CASSIGGARQPQHF. CDR3 sequence (DNA): TGTGCCAGTAGTATAGGGGGGGCGCGACAGCCCCAGCATTTT.

The rearrangement joins TRBV6-2 or TRBV6-3 to TRBJ2-1, with D tentatively TRBD2 (6 bases). The CDR3 totals 11 residues. Germline assignment: CDR1 MNHEY and CDR2 SVGEGT. Trimming removed 5 bases from V and 9 bases from J, with 8 bases in between. The CDR3 DNA follows: TGTGCCAGCAGTCACGGGGGTGAGCAGTTCTTC. Translating gives CASSHGGEQFF.

A remark on this clone: The same CDR3 can be traced to other DNA sequences in this sample. V and J are TRBV6-5 and TRBJ1-1; the D gene is possibly TRBD1 (5 bases). The CDR3 consists of 11 residues. Trimming removed 6 bases at V and 7 bases at J, with 9 bases between. The germline gives CDR1 MNHEY, CDR2 SVGAGI. DNA for the CDR3: TGTGCCAGCAGGCAGGGATTTGAAGCTTTCTTT. As protein: CASRQGFEAFF.

The J gene is TRBJ2-1, the V gene TRBV19; 10 nucleotides agree with TRBD2. Unmatched junction bases numbered 16, after V lost 7 bases and J lost 7 bases. The CDR3 is 17 amino acids. The germline V gene encodes CDR1 LNHDA and CDR2 SQIVND (reference sequence). The CDR3 nucleotides are TGTGCCAGTACCCTCCGGGGTCTAGCGGGAGCTGGAAATGAGCAGTTCTTC. Its protein product is CASTLRGLAGAGNEQFF.

V and J are TRBV9 and TRBJ2-3; 7 bases are a match to TRBD2. In germline, CDR1 is SGDLS, CDR2 YYNGEE. Unmatched junction bases numbered 8, after V lost 3 bases and J lost 1 base. CDR3 size: 16 residues. CDR3 in amino acids: CASSASGRGGTDTQYF. The CDR3 DNA reads as TGTGCCAGCAGCGCCTCAGGGAGGGGTGGCACAGATACGCAGTATTTT.

This clone was seen a single time. The rearrangement uses TRBV27 and TRBJ2-7; D uncertain. The germline V and J ends were trimmed by 6 bases and 1 base, with 10 bases remaining between them. This CDR3 is 13 amino acids long. CDR1 is MNHEY, CDR2 SMNVEV, per germline (reference sequence). The CDR3 DNA is TGTGCCAGCAGCAGAGGCAGGTCCTACGAGCAGTACTTC. Protein: CASSRGRSYEQYF.